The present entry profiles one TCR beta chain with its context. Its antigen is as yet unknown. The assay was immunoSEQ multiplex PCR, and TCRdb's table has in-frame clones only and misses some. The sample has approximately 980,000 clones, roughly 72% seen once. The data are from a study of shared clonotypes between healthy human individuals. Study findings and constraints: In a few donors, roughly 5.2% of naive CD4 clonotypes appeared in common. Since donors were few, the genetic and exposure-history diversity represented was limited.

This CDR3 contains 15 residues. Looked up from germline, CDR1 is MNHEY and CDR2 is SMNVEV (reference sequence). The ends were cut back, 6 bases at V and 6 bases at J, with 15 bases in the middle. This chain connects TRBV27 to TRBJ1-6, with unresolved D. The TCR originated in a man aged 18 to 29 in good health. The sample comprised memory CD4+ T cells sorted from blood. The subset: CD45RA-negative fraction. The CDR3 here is CASRVRGGFNSPLHF. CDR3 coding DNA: TGTGCCAGCAGAGTCCGGGGAGGGTTTAATTCACCCCTCCACTTT.